Following are 21 T cell receptor beta chains from one sample sequenced in a study of blood T cell repertoires in COVID-19. Profiling relied on immunoSEQ multiplex PCR, and the TCRdb table lists in-frame clones only, not all of them. This table has about 200,000 clones, around three quarters appearing once. The specimen sequenced was peripheral blood. The receptor source for this set is a woman in her 70s with acute or convalescent COVID-19.

This rearrangement joins TRBV12-3 or TRBV12-4 to TRBJ2-1, with D possibly matching TRBD2 (6 bases). The CDR3 runs 12 residues. The V gene lost 5 bases and the J gene lost 12 bases, with 14 bases spanning the gap. Here the CDR3 DNA reads TGTGCCAGCAGTGGCCGGTGGGGGGTGCAGTTCTTC. It codes for CASSGRWGVQFF.

The V and J genes are TRBV11-2 and TRBJ2-5; 8 positions match TRBD2. The trim removed 5 bases at V and 5 bases at J, leaving 7 bases unmatched. The CDR3 length is 14 residues. Germline V gives CDR1 SGHAT, CDR2 FQNNGV. CDR3 sequence: CASSPGLGMETQYF. The CDR3 DNA is TGTGCCAGCAGCCCGGGACTAGGGATGGAGACCCAGTACTTC.

The V call is TRBV6-5, the J call TRBJ2-3; possible D gene TRBD1, 5 bases. Trimming cost V 10 bases and J 0 bases, with 11 bases left between them. The CDR3 spans 13 residues. CDR1 MNHEY and CDR2 SVGAGI come from the germline V gene. CDR3: CATKGRSTDTQYF. The CDR3 DNA follows: TGTGCCACCAAGGGGCGCAGCACAGATACGCAGTATTTT.

The gene calls are TRBV7-2 and TRBJ1-6; tentatively, D is TRBD1 (6 bases). The CDR3 sequence is 15 residues long. Trimming took 2 bases from V and 11 from J, leaving 16 bases between them. Germline V gives CDR1 SGHTA, CDR2 FQGNSA. CDR3 DNA: TGTGCCAGCAGCTTATCGGCAGGGGTCGGTCCACCCCTCCACTTT. Protein sequence: CASSLSAGVGPPLHF.

The rearrangement joins TRBV7-2 to TRBJ2-2, with TRBD2 identical over 9 bases. Per germline, CDR1 SGHTA and CDR2 FQGNSA. This CDR3 spans 17 amino acids. Trimming at V came to 5 bases and at J to 4 bases, leaving 11 bases not matched to a gene. CDR3 sequence: CASSPSRGGGATGELFF. Here the CDR3 DNA reads TGTGCCAGCAGCCCCTCTCGAGGCGGGGGGGCCACCGGGGAGCTGTTTTTT.

This clone was picked up a small number of times. The CDR3, as DNA: TGCGCCAGCAGCTTGGGGGCACTAGCGGGGAGCCAAGAGACCCAGTACTTC. Translating gives CASSLGALAGSQETQYF. This sequence joins TRBV5-1 and TRBJ2-5; 10 nucleotides match TRBD2. The CDR3 is 17 amino acids. Losses at the gene ends were 0 bases for V and 1 base for J; bases not matched to a gene: 6. Germline assignment: CDR1 SGHRS and CDR2 YFSETQ.

The chain links TRBV2 to TRBJ2-3; TRBD1 might be the D (5 bases). Trimming removed 5 bases at V and 0 bases at J, with 9 bases between. Germline values: CDR1 SNHLY, CDR2 FYNNEI. CDR3 length: 14 amino acids. CDR3: CASSRGGSTDTQYF. In nucleotides, the CDR3 is TGTGCCAGCAGTAGGGGTGGAAGCACAGATACGCAGTATTTT. The whole variable domain, remainder taken from reference TRBV2 and TRBJ2-3, is EPEVTQTPSHQVTQMGQEVILRCVPISNHLYFYWYRQILGQKVEFLVSFYNNEISEKSEIFDDQFSVERPDGSNFTLKIRSTKLEDSAMYFCASSRGGSTDTQYFGPGTRLTVL.

The gene calls are TRBV11-2 and TRBJ2-1; 8 nucleotides line up with TRBD2. Trimming took 5 bases from V and 6 from J; bases not matched to a gene: 12. The germline CDR1 and CDR2 sequences are SGHAT and FQNNGV. This CDR3 has 16 amino acids. CDR3 coding DNA: TGTGCCAGCAGCCCCCGAGTCGGGGGGGCGAGCAATGAGCAGTTCTTC. Protein: CASSPRVGGASNEQFF.

This chain uses TRBV10-1 with TRBJ1-1, with D possibly TRBD1 on 5 matching bases. The V gene lost 4 bases and the J gene lost 1 base, with 10 bases spanning the gap. The CDR3 has 14 amino acids. Germline CDR1 WNHNN, CDR2 SYGVQD (reference sequence). This CDR3 is CASSAGEWNTEAFF. CDR3 DNA sequence: TGCGCCAGCAGTGCGGGGGAATGGAACACTGAAGCTTTCTTT.

The genes are TRBV10-2 and TRBJ1-1; no reliable D call. The CDR3 is 14 residues long. Germline V lookup: CDR1 WSHSY, CDR2 SAAADI. V lost 3 bases to trimming and J lost 3 bases, with 11 bases between them. DNA of the CDR3: TGCGCCAGCAGTGACGGTGACTTGGACACTGAAGCTTTCTTT. The encoded protein is CASSDGDLDTEAFF.

The rearrangement joins TRBV5-1 to TRBJ2-3; 7 bases map to TRBD1. Per germline, CDR1 SGHRS and CDR2 YFSETQ. V shed 4 bases and J 3 bases; nucleotides not matched to a gene: 8. This CDR3 spans 15 amino acids. The CDR3 loop reads CASSAAQGETDTQYF. The DNA for the CDR3 is TGCGCCAGCAGCGCCGCGCAGGGGGAAACAGATACGCAGTATTTT. Full variable domain (missing parts from reference TRBV5-1 and TRBJ2-3): KAGVTQTPRYLIKTRGQQVTLSCSPISGHRSVSWYQQTPGQGLQFLFEYFSETQRNKGNFPGRFSGRQFSNSRSEMNVSTLELGDSALYLCASSAAQGETDTQYFGPGTRLTVL.

The rearrangement links TRBV5-4 to TRBJ2-4, with D unclear. This CDR3 is built from 13 residues. V was shortened by 0 bases and J by 9 bases, with 10 bases between the two germline ends. CDR1 and CDR2 from the germline V gene are SGHNT and YYREEE (reference sequence). The CDR3 DNA reads as TGTGCCAGCAGCTTGGGGCAGGATAGCATTCAGTACTTC. This sequence encodes CASSLGQDSIQYF.

The V call is TRBV7-3, the J call TRBJ1-6; D unresolved. The length of the CDR3 is 13 residues. Trimming removed 8 bases from V and 7 bases from J, with 12 bases in between. Germline V CDR1 and CDR2: SGHTA, FQGTGA. The CDR3 DNA follows: TGTGCCAGCGCGTTAGATGTGAATTCACCCCTCCACTTT. Protein: CASALDVNSPLHF.

The chain carries TRBV19 and TRBJ1-6, with a weak D call TRBD1 (5 bases). The V end was cut by 4 bases, the J end by 5 bases, with 9 bases between. CDR1 is LNHDA, CDR2 SQIVND, per germline (reference sequence). This CDR3 has 14 residues. The CDR3 sequence: CASSTTDNNSPLHF. The CDR3 nucleotides read TGTGCCAGTAGTACGACAGACAATAATTCACCCCTCCACTTT.

V and J are TRBV20-1 and TRBJ1-1; the D gene is possibly TRBD1 (5 bases). V shed 3 bases and J shed 4 bases, with 15 bases lying between them. The germline V gene encodes CDR1 DFQATT and CDR2 SNEGSKA (reference sequence). The CDR3 is 14 amino acids. The CDR3 coding sequence is TGCAGTGCTAGTAGTCGGGCAGGGCCCACTGAAGCTTTCTTT. It is translated as CSASSRAGPTEAFF.

The chain carries TRBV6-4 and TRBJ2-4; 11 bases line up with TRBD1. The germline gives CDR1 MRHNA, CDR2 SNTAGT. V was pared by 3 bases and J by 11 bases, with 6 bases of the junction left unmatched. The length of the CDR3 is 14 residues. In nucleotides, the CDR3 is TGTGCCAGCAGTGAAGGACAGGGGGCGCAAGTTCAGTACTTC. Its protein product is CASSEGQGAQVQYF.

J is TRBJ2-4 and V is TRBV18; a weak D match, TRBD1 (6 bases). Germline assignment: CDR1 KGHSH and CDR2 LQKENI. The CDR3 runs to 17 residues. Trimming left V 2 bases short and J 0 bases short, with 14 bases between. The CDR3 region is CASSPSPGQLAKNIQYF. The CDR3 DNA reads TGTGCCAGCTCACCAAGTCCGGGACAACTAGCCAAAAACATTCAGTACTTC.

This clone was detected only once. CDR3 DNA: TGTGCCAGCAGCGCATACGGTGAAAAACTGTTTTTT. Translated: CASSAYGEKLFF. The chain combines TRBV11-2 with TRBJ1-4; D gene unclear. V lost 5 bases and J 7 bases, leaving 8 bases between the germline ends. CDR1 is SGHAT and CDR2 is FQNNGV in the germline V gene. This CDR3 region has 12 residues.

The chain carries TRBV7-2 and TRBJ2-1, with 9 positions matching TRBD1. Looked up from germline, CDR1 is SGHTA and CDR2 is FQGNSA. CDR3 size: 16 residues. With 5 bases clipped from V and 1 base from J, the junction kept 6 bases outside the gene matches. CDR3 sequence: CASSLQGAQSYNEQFF. DNA of the CDR3: TGTGCCAGCAGCCTACAGGGGGCGCAGTCCTACAATGAGCAGTTCTTC.

The chain couples TRBV10-2 to TRBJ2-3; maybe TRBD2 (7 bases). Germline loops: CDR1 WSHSY, CDR2 SAAADI. The CDR3 length is 15 residues. V shed 0 bases and J shed 5 bases, with 12 bases lying between them. CDR3 coding DNA: TGCGCCAGCAGTGAGTCGGGGGGGCCAGTAGATACGCAGTATTTT. This encodes CASSESGGPVDTQYF.

The V and J genes are TRBV29-1 and TRBJ2-4; 8 nucleotides align to TRBD1. Trimming took 7 bases from V and 11 from J; bases not matched to a gene: 13. This CDR3 is 13 amino acids long. Per the germline V gene, CDR1 is SQVTM and CDR2 is ANQGSEA. The CDR3: CSALTGTGGLQYF. For the CDR3, the DNA is TGCAGCGCCTTGACGGGGACAGGAGGACTTCAGTACTTC.